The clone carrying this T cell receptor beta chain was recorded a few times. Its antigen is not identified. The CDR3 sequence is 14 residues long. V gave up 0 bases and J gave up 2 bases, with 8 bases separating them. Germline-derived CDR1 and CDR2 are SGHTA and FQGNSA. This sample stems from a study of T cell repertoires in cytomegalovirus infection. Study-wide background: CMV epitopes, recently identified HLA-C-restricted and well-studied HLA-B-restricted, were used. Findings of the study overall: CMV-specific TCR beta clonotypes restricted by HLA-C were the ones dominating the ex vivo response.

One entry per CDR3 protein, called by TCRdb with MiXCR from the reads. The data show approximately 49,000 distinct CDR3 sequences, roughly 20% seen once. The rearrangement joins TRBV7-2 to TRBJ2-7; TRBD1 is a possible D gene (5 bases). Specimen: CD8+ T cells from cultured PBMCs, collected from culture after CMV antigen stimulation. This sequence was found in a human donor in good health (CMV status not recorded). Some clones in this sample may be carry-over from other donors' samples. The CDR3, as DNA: TGTGCCAGCAGCTTAGCGGACACTACCTACGAGCAGTACTTC. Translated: CASSLADTTYEQYF.